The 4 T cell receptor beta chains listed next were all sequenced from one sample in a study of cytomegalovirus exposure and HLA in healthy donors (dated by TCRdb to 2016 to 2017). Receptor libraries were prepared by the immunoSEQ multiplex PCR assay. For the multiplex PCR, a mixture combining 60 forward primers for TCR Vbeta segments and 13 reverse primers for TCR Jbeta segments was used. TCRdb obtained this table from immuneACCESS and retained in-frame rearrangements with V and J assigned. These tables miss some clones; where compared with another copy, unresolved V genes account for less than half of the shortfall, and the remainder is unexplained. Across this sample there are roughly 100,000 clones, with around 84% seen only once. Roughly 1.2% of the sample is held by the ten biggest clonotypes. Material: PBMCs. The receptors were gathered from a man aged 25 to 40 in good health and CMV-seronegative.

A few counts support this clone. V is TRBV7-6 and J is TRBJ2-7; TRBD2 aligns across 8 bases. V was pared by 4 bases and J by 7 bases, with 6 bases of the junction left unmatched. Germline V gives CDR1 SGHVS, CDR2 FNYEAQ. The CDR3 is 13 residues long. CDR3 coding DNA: TGTGCCAGCAGCTCAAGGACTAGCTGGGAGCAGTACTTC. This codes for CASSSRTSWEQYF.

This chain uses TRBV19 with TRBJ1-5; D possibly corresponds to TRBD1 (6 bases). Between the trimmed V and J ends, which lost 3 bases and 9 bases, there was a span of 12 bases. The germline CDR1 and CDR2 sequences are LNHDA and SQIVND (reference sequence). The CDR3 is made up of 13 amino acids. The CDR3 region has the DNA TGTGCCAGTAGTATTTCACAGGGCGGGCCCCAGCATTTT. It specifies CASSISQGGPQHF.

This CDR3 is CASSLTGIPYEQYF. CDR3 nucleotides: TGTGCCAGCAGTCTAACAGGGATCCCCTACGAGCAGTACTTC. This chain connects TRBV28 to TRBJ2-7, with D maybe TRBD1 (6 bases). CDR3 length: 14 residues. V was cut by 5 bases and J by 2 bases, with 13 bases left in between. Germline V gene lookup returns CDR1 MDHEN and CDR2 SYDVKM.

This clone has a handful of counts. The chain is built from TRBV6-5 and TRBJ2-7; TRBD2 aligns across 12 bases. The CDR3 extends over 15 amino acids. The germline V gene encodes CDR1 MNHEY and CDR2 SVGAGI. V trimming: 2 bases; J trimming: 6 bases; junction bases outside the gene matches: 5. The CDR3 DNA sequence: TGTGCCAGCAGTTACGCGACTAGCGGGGGAGGCGAGCAGTACTTC. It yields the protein CASSYATSGGGEQYF.